These 26 T cell receptor beta chains were sequenced from one sample in a study of cytomegalovirus exposure and HLA in healthy donors. Profiled with immunoSEQ multiplex PCR; TCRdb holds only in-frame clones, not every one. The sample comprises 100,000 to 150,000 clones, approximately 87% of which are singletons, and around 1.9% rests with the top ten. Sequenced input: PBMCs. The receptor set was obtained from a woman aged 25 to 39 in good health and CMV-seronegative.

CDR3 in amino acids: CASSYTAGVGEQYF. Here the CDR3 DNA reads TGTGCCAGCAGTTACACGGCAGGTGTGGGCGAGCAGTACTTC. The V gene is TRBV6-5, the J gene TRBJ2-7, with D unclear. V was trimmed by 2 bases and J by 6 bases, leaving 14 bases between them. Germline V gene data show CDR1 as MNHEY and CDR2 as SVGAGI. CDR3 length equals 14 residues.

The chain recombines TRBV7-3 with TRBJ1-2; 8 nucleotides agree with TRBD1. Germline V CDR1 and CDR2: SGHTA, FQGTGA. The CDR3 contains 15 residues. V trimming: 4 bases; J trimming: 1 base; junction bases outside the gene matches: 5. The CDR3 nucleotides read TGTGCCAGCAGCTCCGACAGGGGTGGTAACTATGGCTACACCTTC. Encoded protein: CASSSDRGGNYGYTF.

A few counts support this clone. The genes are TRBV19 and TRBJ1-2; 7 bases agree with TRBD1. The trim removed 3 bases at V and 6 bases at J, leaving 4 bases unmatched. CDR3 length equals 13 residues. The germline gives CDR1 LNHDA, CDR2 SQIVND (reference sequence). The chain's CDR3 is CASSMEGAHGYTF. Written as DNA, the CDR3 is TGTGCCAGTAGTATGGAGGGGGCGCATGGCTACACCTTC.

The V gene is TRBV11-1, the J gene TRBJ2-7; the match to TRBD1 covers 9 bases. V lost 3 bases and J lost 1; bases outside the gene matches: 4. This CDR3 comprises 15 residues. Looked up from germline, CDR1 is SGHAT and CDR2 is FQDESV (reference sequence). CDR3 nucleotides: TGTGCCAGCAGCTTGGACAGGGGCCCGTCCTACGAGCAGTACTTC. Protein sequence: CASSLDRGPSYEQYF.

J is TRBJ2-7 and V is TRBV30; perhaps TRBD1 as D (5 bases). CDR1 is GTSNPN, CDR2 SVGIG, per germline (reference sequence). CDR3 length: 14 amino acids. V was cut by 5 bases and J by 2 bases, with 16 bases left in between. The CDR3 sequence is CAWATSDTTYEQYF. The CDR3 bases are TGTGCCTGGGCCACTTCGGACACCACCTACGAGCAGTACTTC.

The chain links TRBV7-6 to TRBJ2-2, with 8 positions matching TRBD1. V gave up 3 bases and J gave up 1 base; unmatched junction bases: 4. CDR1 SGHVS and CDR2 FNYEAQ come from the germline V gene. The CDR3 spans 16 residues. In DNA form, the CDR3 reads TGTGCCAGCAGCTTCCCAGGGACAGGGAACACCGGGGAGCTGTTTTTT. Protein product: CASSFPGTGNTGELFF.

This rearrangement joins TRBV7-2 to TRBJ2-7; the match to TRBD2 covers 14 bases. The germline V gene encodes CDR1 SGHTA and CDR2 FQGNSA. This CDR3 is 17 amino acids long. V was clipped by 0 bases and J by 4 bases; unmatched bases: 5. The CDR3 nucleotides are TGTGCCAGCAGCTTAGCGGGACTAGCGGGGGACCCATACGAGCAGTACTTC. It encodes CASSLAGLAGDPYEQYF.

The gene calls are TRBV4-3 and TRBJ2-7; 8 bases match TRBD1. The germline gives CDR1 LGHNA, CDR2 YSLEER. This CDR3 is 16 amino acids long. Trimming at V came to 0 bases and at J to 2 bases, leaving 6 bases not matched to a gene. The CDR3 DNA sequence: TGCGCCAGCAGCCAAGATCGGGACAGGTGGGCCTACGAGCAGTACTTC. It translates to CASSQDRDRWAYEQYF.

This clone was seen once. This chain connects TRBV5-4 to TRBJ2-7, with D possibly TRBD1 on 6 matching bases. From germline, CDR1 is SGHNT and CDR2 YYREEE (reference sequence). V gave up 4 bases and J gave up 3 bases, with 23 bases separating them. The length of the CDR3 is 17 residues. The CDR3: CASSIPGNRVDFYEQYF. Written as DNA, the CDR3 is TGTGCCAGCAGCATACCAGGGAACAGGGTTGATTTCTACGAGCAGTACTTC. Using reference TRBV5-4 and TRBJ2-7 for the parts outside the CDR3, the full variable domain is ETGVTQSPTHLIKTRGQQVTLRCSSQSGHNTVSWYQQALGQGPQFIFQYYREEENGRGNFPPRFSGLQFPNYSSELNVNALELDDSALYLCASSIPGNRVDFYEQYFGPGTRLTVT.

This clone has only a few counts. V is TRBV7-6 and J is TRBJ2-5, with a tentative D call TRBD2 (5 bases). The germline gives CDR1 SGHVS, CDR2 FNYEAQ. The CDR3 loop spans 15 amino acids. Trimming stripped 5 bases from V and 5 bases from J, with 18 bases between. As DNA, the CDR3 is TGTGCCAGCAGCCCTAACGGGATGCTGGGGGAGACCCAGTACTTC. It yields the protein CASSPNGMLGETQYF. Complete variable domain (other parts from reference TRBV7-6 and TRBJ2-5): GAGVSQSPRYKVTKRGQDVALRCDPISGHVSLYWYRQALGQGPEFLTYFNYEAQQDKSGLPNDRFSAERPEGSISTLTIQRTEQRDSAMYRCASSPNGMLGETQYFGPGTRLLVL.

V is TRBV28 and J is TRBJ1-5; D gene unclear. Germline CDR1 reads MDHEN; CDR2 reads SYDVKM. Between the trimmed V and J ends, which lost 8 bases and 1 base, there was a span of 6 bases. CDR3 length: 12 amino acids. The CDR3 nucleotides are TGTGCCAGCCGTGGCAGCAATCAGCCCCAGCATTTT. It encodes CASRGSNQPQHF.

V gene TRBV19 combines with J gene TRBJ1-6; D may be TRBD1 (5 bases). V lost 5 bases to trimming and J lost 10 bases, with 18 bases between them. Germline assignment: CDR1 LNHDA and CDR2 SQIVND (reference sequence). The CDR3 is 15 amino acids. The CDR3 nucleotides are TGTGCCAGTAGTCTGGGGGGAAGGGCCGAGTCACCCCTCCACTTT. Translating it yields CASSLGGRAESPLHF.

J is TRBJ1-1 and V is TRBV7-9; TRBD1 agrees at 9 bases. V was pared by 2 bases and J by 1 base, with 14 bases of the junction left unmatched. The CDR3 runs 19 residues. CDR1 is SEHNR and CDR2 is FQNEAQ in the germline V gene (reference sequence). CDR3 DNA sequence: TGTGCCAGCAGCTTAACGGGGCCCGGGACAGGGAGAGCGAACACTGAAGCTTTCTTT. As protein: CASSLTGPGTGRANTEAFF. Full variable domain (remainder filled in from reference TRBV7-9 and TRBJ1-1): DTGVSQNPRHKITKRGQNVTFRCDPISEHNRLYWYRQTLGQGPEFLTYFQNEAQLEKSRLLSDRFSAERPKGSFSTLEIQRTEQGDSAMYLCASSLTGPGTGRANTEAFFGQGTRLTVV.

The V gene is TRBV5-1, the J gene TRBJ2-3; D not certain. The V and J ends lost 3 bases and 0 bases respectively, with 8 bases between them. Per germline, CDR1 SGHRS and CDR2 YFSETQ. The CDR3 spans 14 residues. In DNA, the CDR3 is TGCGCCAGCAGCTCGTACTTAAGCACAGATACGCAGTATTTT. Amino acids: CASSSYLSTDTQYF.

V gene TRBV18 combines with J gene TRBJ1-6; 7 bases line up with TRBD1. The CDR3 is 13 residues long. The V and J ends lost 4 bases and 14 bases, in that order; junction bases with no gene match: 8. CDR1 KGHSH and CDR2 LQKENI come from the germline V gene. The CDR3 loop reads CASSRDRLSALHF. CDR3 DNA sequence: TGTGCCAGCTCACGGGACAGACTTTCGGCCCTCCACTTT.

The chain combines TRBV5-1 with TRBJ2-3; a possible D gene is TRBD2 (6 bases). CDR1 and CDR2 (germline): SGHRS, YFSETQ. V shed 4 bases and J shed 0 bases, with 12 bases lying between them. The length of the CDR3 is 15 residues. The CDR3 here is CASSGLEGSTDTQYF. The CDR3 coding sequence is TGCGCCAGCAGCGGGTTGGAGGGAAGCACAGATACGCAGTATTTT.

This chain uses TRBV6-6 with TRBJ2-5; TRBD2 matches 12 bases. Trimming removed 6 bases from V and 5 bases from J; junction bases left unmatched: 7. Germline V lookup: CDR1 MNHNY, CDR2 SVGAGI (reference sequence). This CDR3 has 15 amino acids. This CDR3 reads CASSASGGAWETQYF. The CDR3 DNA follows: TGTGCCAGCAGCGCTAGCGGGGGGGCATGGGAGACCCAGTACTTC.

Notes on this clone: Within the sample, other DNA sequences also encode this same CDR3. V usage is TRBV19 and J usage is TRBJ2-7; D is unresolved. This CDR3 has 11 residues. Germline values: CDR1 LNHDA, CDR2 SQIVND (reference sequence). V lost 5 bases and J 3 bases, leaving 5 bases between the germline ends. The CDR3, as DNA: TGTGCCAGTAGTGGAGACTACGAGCAGTACTTC. Protein sequence: CASSGDYEQYF.

In regard to this clone: An end of the junction does not agree with germline; a read error may underlie this. This rearrangement joins TRBV7-7 to TRBJ2-2; possible D gene TRBD2, 6 bases. The CDR3 contains 15 residues. Per germline, CDR1 SSHAT and CDR2 FNYEAQ (reference sequence). CDR3 in DNA: TGTGCTAGCACCGCTCGGAGGGCGAACACCGGGGAGCTGTTTTTT. Amino acids: CASTARRANTGELFF.

The chain recombines TRBV28 with TRBJ2-1; a weak D match, TRBD1 (5 bases). The ends were cut back, 7 bases at V and 8 bases at J, with 15 bases in the middle. This CDR3 region has 13 residues. Germline V lookup: CDR1 MDHEN, CDR2 SYDVKM. For the CDR3, the DNA is TGTGCCAGCAAGGGGATAAGGCCCTATGAGCAGTTCTTC. This sequence encodes CASKGIRPYEQFF.

A few counts support this clone. The genes are TRBV7-6 and TRBJ1-2, with 8 bases lining up with TRBD1. After removal of 5 bases from V and 3 bases from J, the junction contained 5 bases not matched to a gene. The CDR3 length is 14 residues. Germline assignment: CDR1 SGHVS and CDR2 FNYEAQ. CDR3 nucleotide sequence: TGTGCCAGCAGCACAGGGGGGGGTTACTATGGCTACACCTTC. This translates into CASSTGGGYYGYTF.

The chain employs TRBV6-5 and TRBJ2-1; 7 nucleotides match TRBD2. With V trimmed by 6 bases and J by 9 bases, 14 bases remained unmatched. Germline V gives CDR1 MNHEY, CDR2 SVGAGI. This CDR3 is built from 15 residues. CDR3 residues: CASRDTGLGQGEQFF. The CDR3 DNA sequence: TGTGCCAGCAGAGACACCGGACTAGGTCAAGGTGAGCAGTTCTTC.

This clone was detected only once. The rearrangement joins TRBV11-2 to TRBJ2-2; 8 bases are a match to TRBD1. Germline V CDR1 and CDR2: SGHAT, FQNNGV. CDR3 length equals 17 residues. Unmatched junction bases numbered 3, after V lost 0 bases and J lost 0 bases. The DNA of the CDR3 is TGTGCCAGCAGCTTAGATGCAGGGGGCGCGAACACCGGGGAGCTGTTTTTT. Protein sequence: CASSLDAGGANTGELFF.

V gene TRBV2 combines with J gene TRBJ2-3; 11 positions match TRBD2. The CDR3 length is 16 residues. The germline CDR1 and CDR2 sequences are SNHLY and FYNNEI. Unmatched junction bases numbered 9, after V lost 8 bases and J lost 2 bases. CDR3 DNA sequence: TGTGCCAGCCCCATCGGGACTAGCGGACTCACAGATACGCAGTATTTT. Protein product: CASPIGTSGLTDTQYF. The variable domain in full, with the rest retrieved from reference TRBV2 and TRBJ2-3, is EPEVTQTPSHQVTQMGQEVILRCVPISNHLYFYWYRQILGQKVEFLVSFYNNEISEKSEIFDDQFSVERPDGSNFTLKIRSTKLEDSAMYFCASPIGTSGLTDTQYFGPGTRLTVL.

The CDR3 DNA is TGTGCCAGCACCCAGGACACAACGAGTTATGGCTACACCTTC. Translation gives CASTQDTTSYGYTF. The chain couples TRBV6-6 to TRBJ1-2; the D gene is possibly TRBD1 (5 bases). The CDR3 spans 14 residues. CDR1 and CDR2 from the germline V gene are MNHNY and SVGAGI (reference sequence). V was pared by 7 bases and J by 5 bases, with 17 bases between.

V and J are TRBV2 and TRBJ2-3, with D maybe TRBD1 (6 bases). This CDR3 has 15 residues. Trimming left V 8 bases short and J 2 bases short, with 17 bases between. Germline loops: CDR1 SNHLY, CDR2 FYNNEI. The CDR3 here is CASSGSGTTTDTQYF. The CDR3 bases are TGTGCCAGCTCTGGATCCGGGACAACCACAGATACGCAGTATTTT.